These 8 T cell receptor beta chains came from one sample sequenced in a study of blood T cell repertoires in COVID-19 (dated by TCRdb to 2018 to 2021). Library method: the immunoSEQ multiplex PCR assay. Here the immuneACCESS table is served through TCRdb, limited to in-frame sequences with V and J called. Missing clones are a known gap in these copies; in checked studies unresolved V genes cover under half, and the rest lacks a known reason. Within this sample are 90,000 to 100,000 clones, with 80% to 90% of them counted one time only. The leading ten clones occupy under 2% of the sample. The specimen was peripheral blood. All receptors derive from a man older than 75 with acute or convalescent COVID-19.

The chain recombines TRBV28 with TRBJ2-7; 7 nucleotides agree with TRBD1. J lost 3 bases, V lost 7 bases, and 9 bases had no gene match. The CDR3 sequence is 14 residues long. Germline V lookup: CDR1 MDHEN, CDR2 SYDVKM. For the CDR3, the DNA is TGTGCCAGCACCGTGACAGGGATCCTCTACGAGCAGTACTTC. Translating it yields CASTVTGILYEQYF. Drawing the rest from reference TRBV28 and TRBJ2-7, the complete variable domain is DVKVTQSSRYLVKRTGEKVFLECVQDMDHENMFWYRQDPGLGLRLIYFSYDVKMKEKGDIPEGYSVSREKKERFSLILESASTNQTSMYLCASTVTGILYEQYFGPGTRLTVT.

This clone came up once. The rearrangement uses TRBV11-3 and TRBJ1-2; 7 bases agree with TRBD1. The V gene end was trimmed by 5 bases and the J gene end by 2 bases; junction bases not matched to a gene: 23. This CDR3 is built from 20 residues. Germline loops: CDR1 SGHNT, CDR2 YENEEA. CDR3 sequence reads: CASSPHPGQVLTRVNYGYTF. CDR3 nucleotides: TGTGCCAGCAGCCCCCATCCCGGACAGGTATTGACCCGGGTAAACTATGGCTACACCTTC.

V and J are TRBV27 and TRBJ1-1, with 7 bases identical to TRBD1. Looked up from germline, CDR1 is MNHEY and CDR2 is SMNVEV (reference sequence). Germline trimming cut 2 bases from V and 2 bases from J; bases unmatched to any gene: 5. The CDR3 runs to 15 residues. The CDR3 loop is CASSLRGRYNTEAFF. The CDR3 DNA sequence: TGTGCCAGCAGTTTAAGGGGGCGGTACAACACTGAAGCTTTCTTT.

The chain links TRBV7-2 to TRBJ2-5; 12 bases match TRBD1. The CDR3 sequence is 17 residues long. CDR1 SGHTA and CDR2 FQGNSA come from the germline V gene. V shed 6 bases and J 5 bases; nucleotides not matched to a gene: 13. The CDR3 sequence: CASRLNRDRGRGETQYF. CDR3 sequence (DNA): TGTGCCAGCAGACTAAACCGGGACAGGGGGCGCGGGGAGACCCAGTACTTC.

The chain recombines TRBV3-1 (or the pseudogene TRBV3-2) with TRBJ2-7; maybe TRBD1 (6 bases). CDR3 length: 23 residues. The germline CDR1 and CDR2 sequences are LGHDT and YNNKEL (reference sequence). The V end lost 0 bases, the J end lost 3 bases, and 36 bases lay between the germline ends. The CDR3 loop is CASSQDFRAEGRGEVGVLYEQYF. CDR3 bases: TGTGCCAGCAGCCAAGATTTCCGCGCCGAAGGCAGGGGTGAGGTAGGAGTTCTCTACGAGCAGTACTTC.

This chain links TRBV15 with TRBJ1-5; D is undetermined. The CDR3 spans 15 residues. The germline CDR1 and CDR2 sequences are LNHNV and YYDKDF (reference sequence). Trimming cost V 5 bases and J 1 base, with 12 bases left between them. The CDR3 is CATSLDGLSNQPQHF. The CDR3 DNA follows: TGTGCCACCAGCCTAGACGGGTTGAGCAATCAGCCCCAGCATTTT. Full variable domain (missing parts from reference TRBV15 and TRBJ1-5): DAMVIQNPRYQVTQFGKPVTLSCSQTLNHNVMYWYQQKSSQAPKLLFHYYDKDFNNEADTPDNFQSRRPNTSFCFLDIRSPGLGDTAMYLCATSLDGLSNQPQHFGDGTRLSIL.

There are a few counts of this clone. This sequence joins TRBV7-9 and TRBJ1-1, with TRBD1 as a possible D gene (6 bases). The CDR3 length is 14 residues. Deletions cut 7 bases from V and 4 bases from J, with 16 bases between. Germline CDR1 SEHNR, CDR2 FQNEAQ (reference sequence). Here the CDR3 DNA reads TGTGCCAGCACGCAGGATGGGGGCTCCACTGAAGCTTTCTTT. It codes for CASTQDGGSTEAFF.

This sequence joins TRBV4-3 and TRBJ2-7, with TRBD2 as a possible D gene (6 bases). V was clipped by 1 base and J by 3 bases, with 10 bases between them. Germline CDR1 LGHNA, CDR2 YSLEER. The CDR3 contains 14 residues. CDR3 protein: CASSQGLGLYEQYF. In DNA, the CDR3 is TGCGCCAGCAGCCAAGGACTAGGTCTCTACGAGCAGTACTTC.